This T cell receptor beta chain originates from a study of post-analysis software for immune sequencing data. Study-level findings and limits: Diversity measured as normalized Chao1 was significantly lower in multiple sclerosis patients than in controls. Among roughly 5 TRBV segments more frequent in patients than controls were TRBV5-6, TRBV5-1 and TRBV20-1.

In regard to this clonotype: Its matching antigen is unknown.

Unique molecular identifiers were present in the TCR beta cDNA libraries. TCRdb redid the calling of the PCR reads with MiXCR, one entry per CDR3 protein. The sample contains 700,000 to 900,000 distinct CDR3 sequences, roughly 50% of which appear only once. The CDR3 totals 18 residues. Germline V gives CDR1 SGHDN, CDR2 FVKESK. Trimming took off 1 base at V and 2 bases at J, with 20 bases between the two ends. The specimen sequenced was blood. This rearrangement joins TRBV14 to TRBJ2-5, with D possibly matching TRBD1 (5 bases). The TCR originated in a girl between 5 and 17 years old with multiple sclerosis. Here the CDR3 reads CASSQGLGATVFQETQYF. DNA for the CDR3: TGTGCCAGCAGCCAAGGATTAGGGGCCACCGTCTTTCAAGAGACCCAGTACTTC.